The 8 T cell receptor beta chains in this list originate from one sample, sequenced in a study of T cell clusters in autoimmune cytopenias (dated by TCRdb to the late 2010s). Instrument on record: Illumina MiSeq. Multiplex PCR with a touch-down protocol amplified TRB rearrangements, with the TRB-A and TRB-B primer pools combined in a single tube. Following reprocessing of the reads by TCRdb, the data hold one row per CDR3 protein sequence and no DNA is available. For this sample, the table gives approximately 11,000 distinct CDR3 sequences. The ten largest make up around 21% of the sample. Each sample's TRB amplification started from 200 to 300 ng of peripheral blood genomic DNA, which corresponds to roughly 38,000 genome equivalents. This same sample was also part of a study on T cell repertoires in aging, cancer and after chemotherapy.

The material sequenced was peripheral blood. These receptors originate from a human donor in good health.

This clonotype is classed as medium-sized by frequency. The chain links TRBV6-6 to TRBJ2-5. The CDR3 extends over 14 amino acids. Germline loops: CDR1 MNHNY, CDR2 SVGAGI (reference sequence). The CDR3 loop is CASSYSGRQETQYF.

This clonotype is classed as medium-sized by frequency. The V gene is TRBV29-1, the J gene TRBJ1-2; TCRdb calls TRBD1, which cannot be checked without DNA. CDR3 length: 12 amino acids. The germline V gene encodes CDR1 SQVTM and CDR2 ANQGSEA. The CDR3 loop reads CSVGPTNYGYTF.

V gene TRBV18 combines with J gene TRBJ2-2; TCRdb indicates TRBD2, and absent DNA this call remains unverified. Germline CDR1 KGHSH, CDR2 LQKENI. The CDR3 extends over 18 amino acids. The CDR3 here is CASSRSGRAWKNTGELFF.

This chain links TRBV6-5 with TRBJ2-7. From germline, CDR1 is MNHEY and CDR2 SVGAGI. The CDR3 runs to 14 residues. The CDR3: CASSVTGGLYEQYF.

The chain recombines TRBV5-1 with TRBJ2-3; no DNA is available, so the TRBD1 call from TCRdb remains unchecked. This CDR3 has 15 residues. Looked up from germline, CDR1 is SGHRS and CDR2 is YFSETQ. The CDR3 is CASSLRTGSTDTQYF.

This CDR3 reads CASRPPGTSNEQFF. V and J are TRBV6-2 or TRBV6-3 and TRBJ2-1; TCRdb's D call of TRBD1 is untestable without DNA. CDR3 length: 14 amino acids. Germline values: CDR1 MNHEY, CDR2 SVGEGT.

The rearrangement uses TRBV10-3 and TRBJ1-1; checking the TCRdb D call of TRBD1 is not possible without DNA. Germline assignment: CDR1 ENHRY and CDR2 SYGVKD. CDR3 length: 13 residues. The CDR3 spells CAIRGVMNTEAFF.

CDR3: CASSQVQGRGAFF. The V gene is TRBV14, the J gene TRBJ1-1; the TCRdb call, TRBD1, lacks DNA for checking. The CDR3 totals 13 residues. Per the germline V gene, CDR1 is SGHDN and CDR2 is FVKESK.